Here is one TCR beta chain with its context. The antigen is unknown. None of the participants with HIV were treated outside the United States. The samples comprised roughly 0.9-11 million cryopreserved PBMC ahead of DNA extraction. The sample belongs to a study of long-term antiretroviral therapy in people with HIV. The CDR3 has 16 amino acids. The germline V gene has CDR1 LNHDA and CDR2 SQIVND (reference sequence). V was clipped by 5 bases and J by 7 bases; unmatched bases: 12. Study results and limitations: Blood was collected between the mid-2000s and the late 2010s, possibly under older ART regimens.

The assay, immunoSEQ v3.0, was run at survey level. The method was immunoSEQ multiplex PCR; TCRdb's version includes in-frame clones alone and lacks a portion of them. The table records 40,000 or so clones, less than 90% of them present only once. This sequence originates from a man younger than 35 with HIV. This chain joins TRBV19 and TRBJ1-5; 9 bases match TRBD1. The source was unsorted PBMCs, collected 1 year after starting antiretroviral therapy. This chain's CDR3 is CASSFPGQGQGQPQHF. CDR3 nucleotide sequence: TGTGCCAGTAGTTTTCCTGGACAGGGACAGGGACAGCCCCAGCATTTT.